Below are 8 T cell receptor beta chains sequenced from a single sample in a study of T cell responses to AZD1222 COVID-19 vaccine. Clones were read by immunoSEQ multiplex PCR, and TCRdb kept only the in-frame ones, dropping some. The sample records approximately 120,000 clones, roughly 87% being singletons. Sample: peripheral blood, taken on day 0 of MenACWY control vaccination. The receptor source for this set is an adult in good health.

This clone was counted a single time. The CDR3 loop reads CASSHGTEPSSGGNTIYF. The CDR3 DNA follows: TGCGCCAGCAGCCATGGGACAGAGCCTTCTTCAGGTGGAAACACCATATATTTT. The rearrangement links TRBV4-1 to TRBJ1-3; the match to TRBD1 covers 7 bases. V was clipped by 3 bases and J by 3 bases; unmatched bases: 14. The CDR3 runs to 18 residues. Per germline, CDR1 MGHRA and CDR2 YSYEKL.

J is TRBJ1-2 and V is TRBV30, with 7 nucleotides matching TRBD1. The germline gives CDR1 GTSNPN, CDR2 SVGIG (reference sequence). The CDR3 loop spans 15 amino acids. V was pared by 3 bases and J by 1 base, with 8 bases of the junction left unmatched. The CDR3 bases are TGTGCCTGGAGCCCAGGGACAGCAATTAACTATGGCTACACCTTC. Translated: CAWSPGTAINYGYTF.

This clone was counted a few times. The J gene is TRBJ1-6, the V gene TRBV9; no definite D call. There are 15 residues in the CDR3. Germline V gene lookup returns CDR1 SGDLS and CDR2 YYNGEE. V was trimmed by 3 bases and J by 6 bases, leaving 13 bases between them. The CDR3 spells CASSGPTAFNSPLHF. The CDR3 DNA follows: TGTGCCAGCAGCGGACCCACAGCCTTTAATTCACCCCTCCACTTT.

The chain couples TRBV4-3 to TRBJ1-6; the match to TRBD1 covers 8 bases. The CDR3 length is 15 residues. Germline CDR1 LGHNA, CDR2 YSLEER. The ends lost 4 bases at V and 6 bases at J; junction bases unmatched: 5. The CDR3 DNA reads TGCGCCAGCAGCCCTGGGACAGGTACTAATTCACCCCTCCACTTT. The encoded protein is CASSPGTGTNSPLHF.

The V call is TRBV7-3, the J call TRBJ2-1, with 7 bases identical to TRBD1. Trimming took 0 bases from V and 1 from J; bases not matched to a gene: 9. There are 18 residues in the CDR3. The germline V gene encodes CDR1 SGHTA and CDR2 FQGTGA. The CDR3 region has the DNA TGTGCCAGCAGCTTAACCGGATTTGACAGGGCTTCCTACAATGAGCAGTTCTTC. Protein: CASSLTGFDRASYNEQFF. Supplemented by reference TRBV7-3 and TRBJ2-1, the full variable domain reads GAGVSQTPSNKVTEKGKYVELRCDPISGHTALYWYRQSLGQGPEFLIYFQGTGAADDSGLPNDRFFAVRPEGSVSTLKIQRTERGDSAVYLCASSLTGFDRASYNEQFFGPGTRLTVL.

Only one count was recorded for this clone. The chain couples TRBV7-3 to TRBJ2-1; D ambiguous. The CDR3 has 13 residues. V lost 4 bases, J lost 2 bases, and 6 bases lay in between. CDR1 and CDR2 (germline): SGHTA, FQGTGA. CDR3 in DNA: TGTGCCAGCAGCTCGACCACCTACAATGAGCAGTTCTTC. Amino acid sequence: CASSSTTYNEQFF.

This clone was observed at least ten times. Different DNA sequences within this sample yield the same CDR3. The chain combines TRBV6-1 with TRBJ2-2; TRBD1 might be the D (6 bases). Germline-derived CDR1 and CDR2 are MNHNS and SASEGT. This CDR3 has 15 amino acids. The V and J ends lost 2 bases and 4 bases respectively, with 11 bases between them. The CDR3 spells CASSELQGSTGELFF. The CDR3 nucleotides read TGTGCCAGCAGTGAATTGCAGGGGAGCACCGGGGAGCTGTTTTTT.

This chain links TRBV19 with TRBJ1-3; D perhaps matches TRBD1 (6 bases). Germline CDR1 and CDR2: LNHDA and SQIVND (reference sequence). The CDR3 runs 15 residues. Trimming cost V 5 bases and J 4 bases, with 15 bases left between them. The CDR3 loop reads CASSLLAGTGNTIYF. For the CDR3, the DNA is TGTGCCAGTAGTTTGCTGGCAGGGACAGGAAACACCATATATTTT.